One sample yielded the 24 T cell receptor beta chains listed below, sequenced in a study of control samples from healthy donors and cancer patients (dated by TCRdb to 2020 to 2022). Receptors were amplified or captured by the immunoSEQ multiplex PCR assay. The table comes from immuneACCESS by way of TCRdb, which keeps in-frame sequences with V and J called. Part of the clones is missing from these tables; in studies checked, under half for an unresolved V gene and the rest for unknown reasons. This sample gives more than 95,000 clones in total; 83% of them show up just once. The ten largest account for 13% of the sample. Specimen: blood. The receptor source for this set is a woman aged 45 to 65 in good health.

To note about this clone: Other DNA sequences in this specimen translate into the identical CDR3. This chain joins TRBV9 and TRBJ2-3, with no clear D. Germline CDR1 reads SGDLS; CDR2 reads YYNGEE. This CDR3 comprises 12 residues. With 0 bases removed from V and 3 bases from J, the gap between germline ends came to 2 bases. CDR3: CASSVATDTQYF. The CDR3 DNA sequence: TGTGCCAGCAGCGTAGCGACAGATACGCAGTATTTT.

The sample holds a few counts of this clone. This chain uses TRBV6-5 with TRBJ2-6; D unresolved. This CDR3 region has 15 residues. Germline V gene data show CDR1 as MNHEY and CDR2 as SVGAGI. V gave up 3 bases and J gave up 2 bases, with 8 bases separating them. The CDR3 DNA reads as TGTGCCAGCAGTTATAGGAGCGCTGGGGCCAACGTCCTGACTTTC. Its translation is CASSYRSAGANVLTF.

The chain uses TRBV6-5 and TRBJ1-3; no clear D gene. The V and J ends lost 3 bases and 0 bases respectively, with 6 bases between them. CDR1 and CDR2 (germline): MNHEY, SVGAGI. The CDR3 loop spans 14 amino acids. The CDR3 region is CASSYDNSGNTIYF. CDR3 DNA: TGTGCCAGCAGTTATGATAACTCTGGAAACACCATATATTTT.

The rearrangement uses TRBV28 and TRBJ1-4; TRBD1 is a possible D gene (6 bases). The CDR3 runs 15 residues. Per the germline V gene, CDR1 is MDHEN and CDR2 is SYDVKM. V lost 3 bases, J lost 10 bases, and 18 bases lay in between. CDR3 coding DNA: TGTGCCAGCAGTTTCGACCTCAGGAGAGGGGGAAAACTGTTTTTT. This sequence encodes CASSFDLRRGGKLFF.

This chain links TRBV6-5 with TRBJ1-3, with TRBD1 as a possible D gene (6 bases). This CDR3 is 14 amino acids long. V dropped 6 bases and J dropped 6 bases, with 15 bases sitting between them. CDR1 is MNHEY and CDR2 is SVGAGI in the germline V gene. CDR3 DNA sequence: TGTGCCAGCAGGGTGGACAGAGTAAAAAACACCATATATTTT. This sequence encodes CASRVDRVKNTIYF.

Only one count was recorded for this clone. V usage is TRBV4-1 and J usage is TRBJ2-1; 10 bases map to TRBD2. The CDR3 sequence is 16 residues long. After removal of 0 bases from V and 4 bases from J, the junction contained 3 bases not matched to a gene. In germline, CDR1 is MGHRA, CDR2 YSYEKL. CDR3 in amino acids: CASSQDLAGGYNEQFF. In nucleotides, the CDR3 is TGCGCCAGCAGCCAAGATTTAGCGGGAGGATACAATGAGCAGTTCTTC.

CDR3 bases: TGTGCCAGCAGCCCCGGGACAGGGATCTACGAGCAGTACTTC. Protein: CASSPGTGIYEQYF. The genes are TRBV6-5 and TRBJ2-7, with 9 bases identical to TRBD1. Trimming cost V 6 bases and J 3 bases; bases outside gene matches: 6. CDR3 size: 14 residues. Germline values: CDR1 MNHEY, CDR2 SVGAGI.

The rearrangement joins TRBV6-5 to TRBJ1-6; a weak D match, TRBD1 (5 bases). V gave up 8 bases and J gave up 7 bases, with 15 bases separating them. The CDR3 length is 14 residues. From germline, CDR1 is MNHEY and CDR2 SVGAGI. This CDR3 is CASAYRGSNSPLHF. CDR3 coding DNA: TGTGCCAGCGCTTACCGGGGGTCCAATTCACCCCTCCACTTT.

Concerning this clone: Other DNA sequences from this sample encode an identical CDR3 as well. The V gene is TRBV5-4, the J gene TRBJ2-2, with D unclear. The CDR3 contains 15 residues. Trimming removed 1 base at V and 0 bases at J, with 7 bases between. Germline V gene lookup returns CDR1 SGHNT and CDR2 YYREEE (reference sequence). DNA for the CDR3: TGTGCCAGCAGCTTGCGGCAGACGAACACCGGGGAGCTGTTTTTT. It yields the protein CASSLRQTNTGELFF.

With respect to this clone: Other DNA sequences within the sample encode an identical CDR3. The V and J genes are TRBV9 and TRBJ2-7; 10 nucleotides line up with TRBD2. CDR1 and CDR2 (germline): SGDLS, YYNGEE. The CDR3 spans 15 residues. V was pared by 3 bases and J by 2 bases, with 5 bases of the junction left unmatched. In DNA, the CDR3 is TGTGCCAGCAGCGCTCTAGCGGGAGCGCCCTACGAGCAGTACTTC. This sequence encodes CASSALAGAPYEQYF.

This clone has a single count. The chain is built from TRBV6-5 and TRBJ1-5; no clear D gene. Germline V gene data show CDR1 as MNHEY and CDR2 as SVGAGI. CDR3 length: 15 amino acids. Trimming cost V 6 bases and J 0 bases, with 12 bases left between them. The CDR3 protein is CASSPGSPSNQPQHF. Here the CDR3 DNA reads TGTGCCAGCAGCCCCGGATCCCCTAGCAATCAGCCCCAGCATTTT.

The count of this clone is one. V gene TRBV7-2 combines with J gene TRBJ2-2; D remains unclear. Germline V gene lookup returns CDR1 SGHTA and CDR2 FQGNSA. V shed 5 bases and J shed 5 bases, with 9 bases lying between them. This CDR3 comprises 13 residues. The CDR3 protein is CASSRAWTGELFF. The CDR3 coding sequence is TGTGCCAGCAGCCGGGCTTGGACCGGGGAGCTGTTTTTT.

V is TRBV5-1 and J is TRBJ2-2; D is unclear. The germline gives CDR1 SGHRS, CDR2 YFSETQ. Trimming removed 0 bases at V and 1 base at J, with 7 bases between. The CDR3 runs to 15 residues. This chain's CDR3 is CASSLGRLNTGELFF. The CDR3 bases are TGCGCCAGCAGCTTGGGTAGACTGAACACCGGGGAGCTGTTTTTT.

The J gene is TRBJ2-7, the V gene TRBV5-1, with 11 bases that match TRBD1. Germline lookup yields CDR1 SGHRS and CDR2 YFSETQ. CDR3 length: 16 amino acids. With V trimmed by 4 bases and J by 6 bases, 12 bases remained unmatched. This CDR3 is CASSPHLRTGGAEQYF. CDR3 in DNA: TGCGCCAGCAGCCCGCACCTCCGGACAGGGGGCGCCGAGCAGTACTTC.

The J gene is TRBJ2-7, the V gene TRBV11-1; D possibly corresponds to TRBD1 (5 bases). Germline lookup yields CDR1 SGHAT and CDR2 FQDESV (reference sequence). The CDR3 length is 12 residues. V was cut by 8 bases and J by 3 bases, with 11 bases left in between. CDR3 DNA: TGTGCCAGCGGGCAGGGCGTCTACGAGCAGTACTTC. Translating gives CASGQGVYEQYF.

The chain is built from TRBV12-3 or TRBV12-4 and TRBJ1-6; 7 bases are a match to TRBD1. With 10 bases clipped from V and 5 bases from J, the junction kept 5 bases outside the gene matches. This CDR3 has 13 amino acids. CDR3 region: CAISDRNNSPLHF. The CDR3 nucleotides are TGTGCCATCTCGGACAGGAATAATTCACCCCTCCACTTT.

In its sample, this clone was seen a few times. The chain joins TRBV5-4 to TRBJ1-3; D remains ambiguous. CDR1 and CDR2 (germline): SGHNT, YYREEE (reference sequence). The CDR3 runs 15 residues. Trimming shortened V by 2 bases and J by 0 bases, and 9 bases separated the two germline ends. The DNA of the CDR3 is TGTGCCAGCAGCTTACCAGGTCCCTCTGGAAACACCATATATTTT. Translated: CASSLPGPSGNTIYF.

The rearrangement joins TRBV15 to TRBJ1-2; D gene unclear. Trimming shortened V by 0 bases and J by 2 bases, and 10 bases separated the two germline ends. This CDR3 region has 15 residues. Germline V gene lookup returns CDR1 LNHNV and CDR2 YYDKDF (reference sequence). DNA for the CDR3: TGTGCCACCAGCAGAGATTCGAATGGGAACTATGGCTACACCTTC. The encoded protein is CATSRDSNGNYGYTF. Full variable domain (outside the CDR3, taken from reference TRBV15 and TRBJ1-2): DAMVIQNPRYQVTQFGKPVTLSCSQTLNHNVMYWYQQKSSQAPKLLFHYYDKDFNNEADTPDNFQSRRPNTSFCFLDIRSPGLGDTAMYLCATSRDSNGNYGYTFGSGTRLTVV.

The chain employs TRBV7-9 and TRBJ2-2, with 11 bases lining up with TRBD2. V trimming: 3 bases; J trimming: 5 bases; junction bases outside the gene matches: 8. Germline V gene data show CDR1 as SEHNR and CDR2 as FQNEAQ (reference sequence). This CDR3 comprises 17 residues. The CDR3 reads CASSLILAGGLTGELFF. The CDR3 coding sequence is TGTGCCAGCAGCTTGATCTTAGCGGGAGGGCTTACCGGGGAGCTGTTTTTT.

This clone was found once. CDR3 in amino acids: CASSLGGTGELFF. The CDR3 DNA reads TGCGCCAGCAGCTTGGGTGGCACCGGGGAGCTGTTTTTT. The gene calls are TRBV5-1 and TRBJ2-2; D gene ambiguous. Trimming stripped 0 bases from V and 4 bases from J, with 4 bases between. Per germline, CDR1 SGHRS and CDR2 YFSETQ. The length of the CDR3 is 13 residues.

This clone was seen once. This sequence joins TRBV28 and TRBJ2-7; 8 nucleotides match TRBD1. Germline trimming cut 4 bases from V and 1 base from J; bases unmatched to any gene: 9. The CDR3 contains 16 residues. The germline gives CDR1 MDHEN, CDR2 SYDVKM. CDR3 sequence reads: CASSSTRQGPSYEQYF. The CDR3 nucleotides read TGTGCCAGCAGTTCCACCCGACAGGGGCCTTCCTACGAGCAGTACTTC.

The rearrangement links TRBV6-2 or TRBV6-3 to TRBJ1-1; D gene unclear. There are 14 residues in the CDR3. Germline assignment: CDR1 MNHEY and CDR2 SVGEGT. V was shortened by 2 bases and J by 1 base, with 8 bases between the two germline ends. Written as DNA, the CDR3 is TGTGCCAGCAGTTACGGGCCGCCGAACACTGAAGCTTTCTTT. Its translation: CASSYGPPNTEAFF.

This clone was detected only once. The gene calls are TRBV6-2 or TRBV6-3 and TRBJ2-7; tentatively, D is TRBD1 or TRBD2 (5 bases each). CDR1 is MNHEY, CDR2 SVGEGT, per germline. The CDR3 loop spans 14 amino acids. Between the trimmed V and J ends, which lost 3 bases and 2 bases, there was a span of 11 bases. CDR3 nucleotides: TGTGCCAGCAGTTATCCAGGGAGAACCTACGAGCAGTACTTC. Protein: CASSYPGRTYEQYF.

This rearrangement joins TRBV9 to TRBJ2-3; the D is unclear. V was trimmed by 0 bases and J by 0 bases, leaving 8 bases between them. This CDR3 region has 15 residues. Germline V gene sequence: CDR1 SGDLS, CDR2 YYNGEE. The CDR3 loop reads CASSVDKQSTDTQYF. Here the CDR3 DNA reads TGTGCCAGCAGCGTAGACAAACAAAGCACAGATACGCAGTATTTT.